Each of the 28 T cell receptor beta chains below was sequenced from the same sample in a study of shared clonotypes between healthy human individuals. TCRdb's copy holds only in-frame clones and misses some; the assay was immunoSEQ multiplex PCR. The sample consists of roughly 700,000 clones, roughly 70% of them appearing once. Sequenced: memory CD4+ T cells sorted from blood. As for subset: CD45RA-negative fraction. The receptors shown here come from a young woman in good health.

This clone was observed a few times. CDR3 nucleotide sequence: TGCGCCAGCAGCGACGGGACAGATGGAAACACCATATATTTT. Protein sequence: CASSDGTDGNTIYF. The chain links TRBV5-1 to TRBJ1-3; TRBD1 agrees at 7 bases. V lost 4 bases, J lost 3 bases, and 4 bases stayed unmatched. This CDR3 spans 14 amino acids. Germline loops: CDR1 SGHRS, CDR2 YFSETQ.

The chain couples TRBV19 to TRBJ2-7; 10 bases agree with TRBD2. The junction had 5 bases not matched to a gene; V was cut back by 6 bases and J by 0 bases. The CDR3 loop spans 15 amino acids. Germline V lookup: CDR1 LNHDA, CDR2 SQIVND (reference sequence). CDR3 bases: TGTGCCAGTAGCGAACTAGCGGGACCCTCCTACGAGCAGTACTTC. It codes for CASSELAGPSYEQYF. Supplemented by reference TRBV19 and TRBJ2-7, the full variable domain reads DGGITQSPKYLFRKEGQNVTLSCEQNLNHDAMYWYRQDPGQGLRLIYYSQIVNDFQKGDIAEGYSVSREKKESFPLTVTSAQKNPTAFYLCASSELAGPSYEQYFGPGTRLTVT.

The chain employs TRBV7-8 and TRBJ1-4; 11 bases match TRBD1. Losses at the gene ends were 4 bases for V and 1 base for J; bases not matched to a gene: 5. The CDR3 loop spans 17 amino acids. From germline, CDR1 is SGHVS and CDR2 FQNEAQ. The CDR3 is CASSSGQGARTNEKLFF. CDR3 bases: TGTGCCAGCAGCTCCGGACAGGGGGCACGAACTAATGAAAAACTGTTTTTT. The variable domain in full, completed from reference TRBV7-8 and TRBJ1-4, reads GAGVSQSPRYKVAKRGQDVALRCDPISGHVSLFWYQQALGQGPEFLTYFQNEAQLDKSGLPSDRFFAERPEGSVSTLKIQRTQQEDSAVYLCASSSGQGARTNEKLFFGSGTQLSVL.

The V and J genes are TRBV5-1 and TRBJ1-2, with a tentative D call TRBD1 (6 bases). Between the trimmed V and J ends, which lost 0 bases and 4 bases, there was a span of 10 bases. The CDR3 runs to 14 residues. The germline gives CDR1 SGHRS, CDR2 YFSETQ. CDR3 amino acids: CASSLGRRGYGYTF. The CDR3 bases are TGCGCCAGCAGCTTGGGCCGCAGGGGCTATGGCTACACCTTC.

This clone was counted a single time. V and J are TRBV25-1 and TRBJ2-5; either TRBD1 or TRBD2 may supply D (7 bases each). V dropped 6 bases and J dropped 3 bases, with 11 bases sitting between them. Germline CDR1 is MGHDK and CDR2 is SYGVNS. CDR3 size: 13 residues. In DNA, the CDR3 is TGTGCCAGCAGGGGAGGGGGCAAAGAGACCCAGTACTTC. This sequence encodes CASRGGGKETQYF.

V gene TRBV28 combines with J gene TRBJ1-2; 7 nucleotides match TRBD1. V was pared by 2 bases and J by 4 bases, with 4 bases of the junction left unmatched. Germline-derived CDR1 and CDR2 are MDHEN and SYDVKM. This CDR3 contains 14 residues. The CDR3 sequence is CASSLEGGAYGYTF. DNA of the CDR3: TGTGCCAGCAGTTTAGAAGGGGGCGCCTATGGCTACACCTTC.

This chain uses TRBV5-1 with TRBJ2-1, with D tentatively TRBD2 (6 bases). CDR1 and CDR2 (germline): SGHRS, YFSETQ. V was pared by 3 bases and J by 9 bases, with 10 bases between. This CDR3 region has 12 residues. The CDR3 DNA is TGCGCCAGCAGCTGGATGGGAGGTGAGCAGTTCTTC. This sequence encodes CASSWMGGEQFF.

The genes are TRBV5-1 and TRBJ2-1; 9 bases match TRBD1. Germline V lookup: CDR1 SGHRS, CDR2 YFSETQ. The CDR3 totals 14 residues. Unmatched junction bases numbered 5, after V lost 6 bases and J lost 4 bases. CDR3 sequence (DNA): TGCGCCAGCACTCCGGGACAGGGTTACAATGAGCAGTTCTTC. Protein sequence: CASTPGQGYNEQFF.

This clone was seen a handful of times. The sample carries other DNA sequences with the same CDR3. The rearrangement uses TRBV5-1 and TRBJ1-5, with 11 bases identical to TRBD1. The germline gives CDR1 SGHRS, CDR2 YFSETQ. V gave up 4 bases and J gave up 6 bases; unmatched junction bases: 3. The CDR3 spans 14 residues. CDR3 in DNA: TGCGCCAGCAGCGCCGGGACAGGGGGTCAGCCCCAGCATTTT. Translation gives CASSAGTGGQPQHF. The full variable domain, completed using reference TRBV5-1 and TRBJ1-5, is KAGVTQTPRYLIKTRGQQVTLSCSPISGHRSVSWYQQTPGQGLQFLFEYFSETQRNKGNFPGRFSGRQFSNSRSEMNVSTLELGDSALYLCASSAGTGGQPQHFGDGTRLSIL.

V is TRBV27 and J is TRBJ1-2, with 7 nucleotides matching TRBD1. The CDR3 is made up of 13 amino acids. The trim removed 5 bases at V and 4 bases at J, leaving 4 bases unmatched. CDR1 is MNHEY, CDR2 SMNVEV, per germline (reference sequence). CDR3 residues: CASSPQGPYGYTF. DNA for the CDR3: TGTGCCAGCAGTCCACAGGGGCCCTATGGCTACACCTTC.

Concerning this clone: The sample carries other DNA sequences with the same CDR3. The CDR3 DNA sequence: TGTGCCAGCAGCTTAGCCCCGGACCAGCCCCAGCATTTT. Translation: CASSLAPDQPQHF. V gene TRBV11-2 combines with J gene TRBJ1-5; D unclear. Trimming cost V 1 base and J 7 bases, with 8 bases left between them. The germline V gene has CDR1 SGHAT and CDR2 FQNNGV. There are 13 residues in the CDR3.

The rearrangement uses TRBV7-9 and TRBJ1-1; D gene uncertain. The germline V and J ends were trimmed by 5 bases and 4 bases, with 14 bases remaining between them. CDR3 length: 14 amino acids. CDR1 is SEHNR, CDR2 FQNEAQ, per germline (reference sequence). The CDR3 DNA follows: TGTGCCAGCAGCCTTACCGACGGGCCCACTGAAGCTTTCTTT. Protein: CASSLTDGPTEAFF.

The rearrangement uses TRBV5-1 and TRBJ2-5, with 7 bases identical to TRBD2. V was pared by 0 bases and J by 2 bases, with 10 bases of the junction left unmatched. This CDR3 has 17 amino acids. CDR1 SGHRS and CDR2 YFSETQ come from the germline V gene. Here the CDR3 reads CASSLDPTSSLQETQYF. In DNA, the CDR3 is TGCGCCAGCAGCTTGGACCCGACTAGCTCCTTACAAGAGACCCAGTACTTC.

This chain links TRBV7-9 with TRBJ2-3; TRBD1 aligns across 7 bases. Trimming cost V 5 bases and J 2 bases; bases outside gene matches: 10. Germline V gene sequence: CDR1 SEHNR, CDR2 FQNEAQ (reference sequence). CDR3 length: 16 residues. The DNA of the CDR3 is TGTGCCAGCAGCAGAGACAGGGCGCTTTCCACAGATACGCAGTATTTT. Residues: CASSRDRALSTDTQYF.

The chain links TRBV2 to TRBJ1-3, with D hard to call. This CDR3 has 15 amino acids. Per the germline V gene, CDR1 is SNHLY and CDR2 is FYNNEI. V gave up 4 bases and J gave up 0 bases, with 10 bases separating them. CDR3 sequence: CASSVADNSGNTIYF. The CDR3 DNA follows: TGTGCCAGCAGTGTAGCCGACAACTCTGGAAACACCATATATTTT. The whole variable domain, remainder taken from reference TRBV2 and TRBJ1-3, is EPEVTQTPSHQVTQMGQEVILRCVPISNHLYFYWYRQILGQKVEFLVSFYNNEISEKSEIFDDQFSVERPDGSNFTLKIRSTKLEDSAMYFCASSVADNSGNTIYFGEGSWLTVV.

This chain uses TRBV27 with TRBJ1-5, with D possibly matching TRBD1 (6 bases). The CDR3 runs 14 residues. CDR1 is MNHEY and CDR2 is SMNVEV in the germline V gene (reference sequence). V was cut by 4 bases and J by 7 bases, with 14 bases left in between. This chain's CDR3 is CASSSYREGQPQHF. In DNA form, the CDR3 reads TGTGCCAGCAGTTCCTACAGGGAGGGGCAGCCCCAGCATTTT.

The J gene is TRBJ2-5, the V gene TRBV13; D might be TRBD2 (6 bases). The J call may not be correct, given that the DNA end is closer to TRBJ2-7. Germline CDR1 reads PRHDT; CDR2 reads FYEKMQ (reference sequence). This CDR3 comprises 15 residues. The CDR3 coding sequence is TGTGCCAGCAGCTTTATAACCGGGAGCTCCTACGAGCAGTACTTC. As protein: CASSFITGSSYEQYF.

This sequence joins TRBV6-5 and TRBJ1-2; no reliable D call. This CDR3 comprises 13 residues. Germline V gene lookup returns CDR1 MNHEY and CDR2 SVGAGI. V lost 4 bases, J lost 3 bases, and 9 bases lay in between. Written as DNA, the CDR3 is TGTGCCAGCAGTTCACAGAGTTACTATGGCTACACCTTC. Its translation: CASSSQSYYGYTF.

The J gene is TRBJ2-1, the V gene TRBV29-1, with 13 positions matching TRBD2. V shed 7 bases, J shed 8 bases, and the junction held 5 bases outside the gene matches. CDR3 size: 13 residues. Germline V gene lookup returns CDR1 SQVTM and CDR2 ANQGSEA. The chain's CDR3 is CSARTSGSDEQFF. In nucleotides, the CDR3 is TGCAGCGCAAGGACTAGCGGGAGTGATGAGCAGTTCTTC.

The chain links TRBV19 to TRBJ2-5; the match to TRBD2 covers 14 bases. Losses at the gene ends were 3 bases for V and 10 bases for J; bases not matched to a gene: 4. Germline CDR1 reads LNHDA; CDR2 reads SQIVND (reference sequence). This CDR3 has 14 amino acids. This CDR3 is CASSIGTSGSLQYF. The CDR3 DNA is TGTGCCAGTAGTATCGGGACTAGCGGGAGTCTCCAGTACTTC.

The chain is built from TRBV7-2 and TRBJ2-7; 11 nucleotides align to TRBD2. The germline gives CDR1 SGHTA, CDR2 FQGNSA. The CDR3 spans 14 residues. The V gene end was trimmed by 8 bases and the J gene end by 2 bases; junction bases not matched to a gene: 5. CDR3 amino acids: CASSSGGRTYEQYF. The CDR3 nucleotides read TGTGCCAGCTCTAGCGGGGGGCGTACCTACGAGCAGTACTTC.

In regard to this clone: Other DNA sequences within the sample encode an identical CDR3. The rearrangement uses TRBV6-5 and TRBJ2-7; TRBD1 matches 10 bases. CDR3 length: 14 amino acids. From germline, CDR1 is MNHEY and CDR2 SVGAGI. V dropped 6 bases and J dropped 4; count of bases not matched to a gene: 6. The CDR3 here is CASRKGQGRYEQYF. Written as DNA, the CDR3 is TGTGCCAGCAGAAAGGGACAGGGGAGGTACGAGCAGTACTTC.

This clone showed up just a few times. This sequence joins TRBV7-5 and TRBJ2-1; the table calls TRBD2, which could not be checked here. TRBV7-5 represents a pseudogene. This CDR3 has 16 residues. DNA of the CDR3: TGTGTCAGAAGCTTCGTCGGGACTAGCGGAGACAATGAGCAGTTCTTC. Its protein is CVRSFVGTSGDNEQFF.

In regard to this clone: One junction end does not reproduce the germline sequence, and a read error may be involved. This sequence joins TRBV6-7 and TRBJ2-1; TRBD2 matches 11 bases. TRBV6-7 qualifies as an ORF whose function is uncertain. CDR3 length: 14 residues. DNA of the CDR3: TGTGCCGGCAGGGGACTAGCGGAACACAATGAGCAGTTCTTC. Amino acids: CAGRGLAEHNEQFF.

The chain is built from TRBV5-1 and TRBJ2-7; TRBD2 might be the D (6 bases). The CDR3 contains 18 residues. CDR1 and CDR2 from the germline V gene are SGHRS and YFSETQ. V lost 0 bases and J 3 bases, leaving 22 bases between the germline ends. CDR3 protein: CASSLVFRGGASNYEQYF. CDR3 DNA sequence: TGCGCCAGCAGCTTGGTATTTCGCGGAGGGGCCAGTAACTACGAGCAGTACTTC. Based on the CDR3 plus reference TRBV5-1 and TRBJ2-7, the full variable domain is KAGVTQTPRYLIKTRGQQVTLSCSPISGHRSVSWYQQTPGQGLQFLFEYFSETQRNKGNFPGRFSGRQFSNSRSEMNVSTLELGDSALYLCASSLVFRGGASNYEQYFGPGTRLTVT.

This chain connects TRBV18 to TRBJ1-2; TRBD1 matches at 11 bases. CDR1 and CDR2 from the germline V gene are KGHSH and LQKENI. After removal of 3 bases from V and 5 bases from J, the junction contained 14 bases not matched to a gene. This CDR3 spans 18 amino acids. The CDR3 is CASSPKGTGGSVGYGYTF. DNA of the CDR3: TGTGCCAGCTCACCGAAAGGGACAGGGGGGAGCGTCGGGTATGGCTACACCTTC.

This clone was counted a single time. The V and J genes are TRBV5-1 and TRBJ1-2; D gene unclear. CDR3 length: 15 amino acids. Germline V gene data show CDR1 as SGHRS and CDR2 as YFSETQ. V dropped 5 bases and J dropped 0 bases, with 14 bases sitting between them. This CDR3 is CASRAGRGSNYGYTF. The CDR3 nucleotides are TGCGCCAGCAGGGCGGGTCGGGGATCTAACTATGGCTACACCTTC.

This clone showed up just a few times. The J gene is TRBJ2-1, the V gene TRBV7-9; perhaps TRBD1 as D (6 bases). The V end lost 1 base, the J end lost 15 bases, and 13 bases lay between the germline ends. The CDR3 spans 12 residues. CDR1 SEHNR and CDR2 FQNEAQ come from the germline V gene (reference sequence). DNA of the CDR3: TGTGCCAGCAGCTTAGGGGACACTGCCTGGTTCTTC. Protein: CASSLGDTAWFF.